The 27 T cell receptor beta chains below come from one sample, sequenced in a study of CD8 T cells in ankylosing spondylitis. TCRdb redid the calling of the 5' RACE reads with MiXCR, one entry per CDR3 protein. The sample lists more than 300,000 distinct CDR3 sequences, approximately 10% seen once, with 9.1% in the top ten. The sample comprised blood, either unsorted or a sorted T cell fraction (not recorded which). The receptors derive from a female donor with ankylosing spondylitis or in good health (not recorded which).

This clonotype has just a few counts. The CDR3 loop is CSATGQGEGVGWSDTQYF. The DNA for the CDR3 is TGCAGTGCTACGGGACAGGGGGAGGGTGTGGGTTGGTCAGATACGCAGTATTTT. The chain links TRBV20-1 to TRBJ2-3, with 11 bases identical to TRBD1. Germline lookup yields CDR1 DFQATT and CDR2 SNEGSKA (reference sequence). Unmatched junction bases numbered 16, after V lost 4 bases and J lost 4 bases. This CDR3 has 18 residues.

This clonotype was detected many times. The gene calls are TRBV5-5 and TRBJ2-2; either TRBD1 or TRBD2 may supply D (7 bases each). The V gene lost 5 bases and the J gene lost 5 bases, with 22 bases spanning the gap. The CDR3 runs 17 residues. Germline V gene sequence: CDR1 SGHKS, CDR2 YYEKEE (reference sequence). CDR3 residues: CASRGGDRYKRTGELFF. CDR3 DNA: TGTGCCAGCAGAGGGGGGGACAGATACAAGAGGACCGGGGAGCTGTTTTTT.

The rearrangement joins TRBV3-1 to TRBJ1-1; maybe TRBD1 (6 bases). Germline V gene data show CDR1 as LGHDT and CDR2 as YNNKEL (reference sequence). The V gene lost 6 bases and the J gene lost 2 bases, with 13 bases spanning the gap. The CDR3 is 14 residues long. Here the CDR3 DNA reads TGTGCCAGCAGACAGACAGGAGGAAACACTGAAGCTTTCTTT. Its protein is CASRQTGGNTEAFF.

This clonotype was found many times. The chain is built from TRBV20-1 and TRBJ2-1; TRBD1 might be the D (5 bases). The CDR3 length is 13 residues. V was cut by 3 bases and J by 8 bases, with 14 bases left in between. Germline CDR1 DFQATT, CDR2 SNEGSKA (reference sequence). In nucleotides, the CDR3 is TGCAGTGCTAGGGAGTCAGGGTTGCATGAGCAGTTCTTC. Protein sequence: CSARESGLHEQFF.

This clonotype was recorded at least ten times. V and J are TRBV15 and TRBJ1-4; perhaps TRBD1 as D (6 bases). Trimming cost V 5 bases and J 0 bases, with 10 bases left between them. The CDR3 runs to 15 residues. In germline, CDR1 is LNHNV, CDR2 YYDKDF (reference sequence). CDR3 sequence reads: CATSSNRATNEKLFF. The CDR3 region has the DNA TGTGCCACCAGCTCGAACAGGGCAACTAATGAAAAACTGTTTTTT.

The rearrangement uses TRBV19 and TRBJ2-3; no firm D call. This CDR3 spans 13 amino acids. The germline V gene has CDR1 LNHDA and CDR2 SQIVND (reference sequence). The V end lost 6 bases, the J end lost 2 bases, and 9 bases lay between the germline ends. CDR3 in amino acids: CASSIGDTDTQYF. In nucleotides, the CDR3 is TGTGCCAGTAGCATCGGCGACACAGATACGCAGTATTTT.

The CDR3 bases are TGCGCCAGCAGAGGAAGGGGGGGAGACAATGAAAAACTGTTTTTT. Translated, it gives CASRGRGGDNEKLFF. V gene TRBV5-1 combines with J gene TRBJ1-4, with D maybe TRBD1 (6 bases). The CDR3 is made up of 15 amino acids. V was cut by 5 bases and J by 5 bases, with 16 bases left in between. Germline V CDR1 and CDR2: SGHRS, YFSETQ.

The sample holds a few counts of this clonotype. This chain joins TRBV7-9 and TRBJ2-7, with D uncertain. The CDR3 is 12 residues long. V was shortened by 8 bases and J by 2 bases, with 10 bases between the two germline ends. In germline, CDR1 is SEHNR, CDR2 FQNEAQ (reference sequence). The CDR3 bases are TGTGCCAGCGAGGATAGAGCCTACGAGCAGTACTTC. Residues: CASEDRAYEQYF.

This clonotype was found a few times. This rearrangement joins TRBV15 to TRBJ2-1, with 10 bases aligning to TRBD1. Unmatched junction bases numbered 11, after V lost 5 bases and J lost 7 bases. CDR3 size: 16 residues. Germline V gene data show CDR1 as LNHNV and CDR2 as YYDKDF (reference sequence). CDR3: CATSPWGTGVINEQFF. In nucleotides, the CDR3 is TGTGCCACCAGCCCTTGGGGGACAGGGGTGATAAATGAGCAGTTCTTC.

This clonotype was observed a handful of times. The V call is TRBV7-2, the J call TRBJ1-2, with a possible D match to TRBD1 (5 bases). Per germline, CDR1 SGHTA and CDR2 FQGNSA. V was clipped by 3 bases and J by 8 bases, with 13 bases between them. The CDR3 has 13 residues. CDR3 loop: CASSLTAGGGYTF. In DNA form, the CDR3 reads TGTGCCAGCAGCTTGACAGCGGGGGGGGGCTACACCTTC.

The chain recombines TRBV14 with TRBJ2-5; D is ambiguous. V shed 3 bases and J shed 1 base, with 15 bases lying between them. The CDR3 has 16 amino acids. The germline V gene encodes CDR1 SGHDN and CDR2 FVKESK. For the CDR3, the DNA is TGTGCCAGCAGCCATCTCGGGCAGGCGCTCCAAGAGACCCAGTACTTC. Translated, it gives CASSHLGQALQETQYF.

This clonotype was picked up many times. The rearrangement links TRBV27 to TRBJ2-1; D assignment may be TRBD1 or TRBD2 (5 bases each). Germline V lookup: CDR1 MNHEY, CDR2 SMNVEV (reference sequence). The germline V and J ends were trimmed by 3 bases and 8 bases, with 11 bases remaining between them. There are 13 residues in the CDR3. In DNA, the CDR3 is TGTGCCAGCAGTTTGGGGGTTTGGGATGAGCAGTTCTTC. Its translation is CASSLGVWDEQFF.

This clonotype came up many times. This chain connects TRBV7-9 to TRBJ1-1, with D tentatively TRBD1 (6 bases). Trimming left V 1 base short and J 0 bases short, with 9 bases between. CDR1 SEHNR and CDR2 FQNEAQ come from the germline V gene (reference sequence). CDR3 length: 15 amino acids. CDR3 sequence: CASSLDQGMNTEAFF. CDR3 coding DNA: TGTGCCAGCAGCTTAGACCAGGGGATGAACACTGAAGCTTTCTTT.

The chain recombines TRBV5-6 with TRBJ2-3; tentatively, D is TRBD1 (7 bases). The CDR3 is 17 residues long. V gave up 2 bases and J gave up 6 bases, with 22 bases separating them. CDR1 is SGHDT and CDR2 is YYEEEE in the germline V gene. CDR3 sequence: CASSFANSAGGLDTQYF. The CDR3 nucleotides are TGTGCCAGCAGCTTCGCCAATTCGGCAGGGGGGCTCGATACGCAGTATTTT.

This clonotype has at least ten counts. V usage is TRBV12-3 or TRBV12-4 and J usage is TRBJ2-3; D is perhaps TRBD2 (7 bases). The CDR3 runs to 15 residues. V was trimmed by 5 bases and J by 3 bases, leaving 15 bases between them. CDR3 sequence reads: CASSRKGGATDTQYF. The CDR3 region has the DNA TGTGCCAGCAGTCGAAAGGGGGGGGCTACAGATACGCAGTATTTT.

This clonotype was detected ten times or more. The CDR3 loop reads CASRNSGVGSGELFF. The CDR3 DNA reads as TGCGCCAGCAGAAACAGCGGGGTAGGATCCGGGGAGCTGTTTTTT. V is TRBV5-1 and J is TRBJ2-2, with 7 bases identical to TRBD2. The CDR3 length is 15 residues. V was clipped by 5 bases and J by 6 bases; unmatched bases: 10. Germline V gene lookup returns CDR1 SGHRS and CDR2 YFSETQ.

This clonotype appeared many times. The chain carries TRBV28 and TRBJ1-1; D is unclear. Trimming took off 11 bases at V and 1 base at J, with 8 bases between the two ends. Germline CDR1 and CDR2: MDHEN and SYDVKM. CDR3 length equals 11 residues. CDR3 bases: TGTGCCGTATGGGGGAACACTGAAGCTTTCTTT. This translates into CAVWGNTEAFF.

This clonotype came up many times. The J gene is TRBJ1-4, the V gene TRBV5-1; TRBD1 is a possible D gene (5 bases). Trimming left V 4 bases short and J 7 bases short, with 14 bases between. The CDR3 runs to 14 residues. CDR1 and CDR2 from the germline V gene are SGHRS and YFSETQ. The CDR3 DNA is TGCGCCAGCAGCCCCCCGGGGGGAGGTGAAAAACTGTTTTTT. The encoded protein is CASSPPGGGEKLFF. Full variable domain (missing parts from reference TRBV5-1 and TRBJ1-4): KAGVTQTPRYLIKTRGQQVTLSCSPISGHRSVSWYQQTPGQGLQFLFEYFSETQRNKGNFPGRFSGRQFSNSRSEMNVSTLELGDSALYLCASSPPGGGEKLFFGSGTQLSVL.

At least ten counts were recorded for this clonotype. This chain links TRBV20-1 with TRBJ2-1, with TRBD2 matching over 7 bases. Germline assignment: CDR1 DFQATT and CDR2 SNEGSKA (reference sequence). J was trimmed by 5 bases and V by 0 bases; bases with no gene match: 7. The CDR3 loop spans 15 amino acids. The CDR3 spells CSARDIAAGNNEQFF. The CDR3 bases are TGCAGTGCTAGAGATATCGCAGCGGGGAACAATGAGCAGTTCTTC.

In this sample, this clonotype turned up many times. The gene calls are TRBV20-1 and TRBJ1-1; D ambiguous. This CDR3 contains 13 residues. Trimming cost V 6 bases and J 1 base, with 12 bases left between them. Germline CDR1 and CDR2: DFQATT and SNEGSKA (reference sequence). CDR3 in amino acids: CSAAKQSNTEAFF. In DNA form, the CDR3 reads TGCAGTGCCGCAAAGCAATCGAACACTGAAGCTTTCTTT.

This clonotype was detected many times. This chain joins TRBV7-2 and TRBJ1-1; TRBD1 matches at 7 bases. The V segment lost 5 bases and the J segment 11 bases; nucleotides outside the gene matches: 14. The CDR3 contains 14 residues. Germline V gene lookup returns CDR1 SGHTA and CDR2 FQGNSA. For the CDR3, the DNA is TGTGCCAGCAGCCAAAAAGCAGGGGGATCGGATGCTTTCTTT. Translating gives CASSQKAGGSDAFF.

This clonotype has at least ten counts. The chain recombines TRBV6-1 with TRBJ1-6; a weak D match, TRBD1 (6 bases). Per germline, CDR1 MNHNS and CDR2 SASEGT. Trimming took off 6 bases at V and 7 bases at J, with 10 bases between the two ends. The CDR3 is made up of 13 amino acids. The CDR3 coding sequence is TGTGCCAGCAGCCTAGGACAGAATTCACCCCTCCACTTT. Translating it yields CASSLGQNSPLHF.

This clonotype was detected many times. This chain connects TRBV7-8 to TRBJ2-3; 9 bases line up with TRBD2. The CDR3 is 15 residues long. V lost 5 bases to trimming and J lost 3 bases; unmatched junction nucleotides: 6. In germline, CDR1 is SGHVS, CDR2 FQNEAQ. The CDR3, as DNA: TGTGCCAGCAGCCAAGCTAGCGGGATTACAGATACGCAGTATTTT. It is translated as CASSQASGITDTQYF. Full variable domain (outside the CDR3, taken from reference TRBV7-8 and TRBJ2-3): GAGVSQSPRYKVAKRGQDVALRCDPISGHVSLFWYQQALGQGPEFLTYFQNEAQLDKSGLPSDRFFAERPEGSVSTLKIQRTQQEDSAVYLCASSQASGITDTQYFGPGTRLTVL.

In its sample, this clonotype was seen many times. The V gene is TRBV29-1, the J gene TRBJ2-1, with 11 nucleotides matching TRBD2. The CDR3 spans 18 residues. The V segment lost 2 bases and the J segment 0 bases; nucleotides outside the gene matches: 9. Germline V CDR1 and CDR2: SQVTM, ANQGSEA. CDR3 sequence: CSVELDPGTSGSYNEQFF. CDR3 coding DNA: TGCAGCGTTGAATTGGACCCCGGGACTAGCGGCTCCTACAATGAGCAGTTCTTC.

This rearrangement joins TRBV6-1 to TRBJ1-1; TRBD1 might be the D (5 bases). The germline CDR1 and CDR2 sequences are MNHNS and SASEGT. The CDR3 extends over 14 amino acids. V was trimmed by 8 bases and J by 3 bases, leaving 16 bases between them. As DNA, the CDR3 is TGTGCCAGCGCCCAGGGACTGACGTACACTGAAGCTTTCTTT. As protein: CASAQGLTYTEAFF.

This clonotype was seen a handful of times. V usage is TRBV12-3 or TRBV12-4 and J usage is TRBJ2-5, with 8 bases matching TRBD1. Germline trimming cut 8 bases from V and 4 bases from J; bases unmatched to any gene: 12. The CDR3 length is 15 residues. CDR3 nucleotides: TGTGCCAGCTTCCTCGGACAGGGAGGTTTAGAGACCCAGTACTTC. Amino acids: CASFLGQGGLETQYF.

There are many counts of this clonotype. The chain joins TRBV6-5 to TRBJ1-5; no clear D gene. The CDR3 has 14 residues. CDR1 is MNHEY, CDR2 SVGAGI, per germline. V shed 4 bases and J shed 2 bases, with 9 bases lying between them. The CDR3, as DNA: TGTGCCAGCAGTTCCAATACAGGCAATCAGCCCCAGCATTTT. This gives the protein CASSSNTGNQPQHF.